The source of this TCR beta chain is a study of shared clonotypes between healthy human individuals. Healthy HIV-negative adults without recent acute infections or vaccinations served as donors. Comment on this clone: Its target is not known.

General observations from the study: It was the non-shared clonotypes that had lower generation probabilities than clonotypes shared by all four donors. Naive subsets, compared against memory subsets, generally had larger estimated richness values.

Germline V gene data show CDR1 as LNHDA and CDR2 as SQIVND (reference sequence). Trimming cost V 3 bases and J 5 bases; bases outside gene matches: 7. The CDR3 totals 14 residues. Running of the assay took place at deep level. The data were produced by immunoSEQ multiplex PCR, yet TCRdb's version contains in-frame clones alone and is incomplete. The data hold about 2.3 million clones, with approximately 95% observed a single time. The sequence came from a man younger than 35 in good health. Some clones in this sample may be carry-over from other donors' samples. The chain joins TRBV19 to TRBJ2-7; 7 bases agree with TRBD1. Material: naive CD4+ T cells from PBMCs. Regarding subset: CD45RA+ positively selected. CDR3 sequence: CASSMRDSPHEQYF. In DNA form, the CDR3 reads TGTGCCAGTAGTATGAGGGACAGCCCTCACGAGCAGTACTTC.